These 22 T cell receptor beta chains were all obtained from the same sample, sequenced in a study of blood T cell repertoires in COVID-19. Sequencing used immunoSEQ multiplex PCR; TCRdb keeps in-frame clones, though not all of them. Among roughly 200,000 clones listed, about 82% were seen once. The sample consisted of PBMCs or T cells enriched from blood (not recorded which). These receptors were taken from a woman in her thirties who had recovered from COVID-19.

This clone was recorded only once. The rearrangement links TRBV10-3 to TRBJ2-7; TRBD2 matches 16 bases. The CDR3 is made up of 17 amino acids. The germline gives CDR1 ENHRY, CDR2 SYGVKD. Trimming removed 4 bases from V and 2 bases from J; junction bases left unmatched: 5. The CDR3 protein is CAISVTGTSGRAYEQYF. The CDR3 DNA reads TGTGCCATCAGTGTAACCGGGACTAGCGGGAGGGCCTACGAGCAGTACTTC.

The chain recombines TRBV9 with TRBJ2-5; 7 nucleotides match TRBD2. V lost 4 bases and J lost 2; bases outside the gene matches: 5. The CDR3 totals 14 residues. Germline V gene data show CDR1 as SGDLS and CDR2 as YYNGEE. The chain's CDR3 is CASSPIAGQETQYF. The CDR3 region has the DNA TGTGCCAGCAGCCCTATAGCGGGTCAAGAGACCCAGTACTTC.

This chain connects TRBV10-2 to TRBJ2-6, with unresolved D. Germline V gene sequence: CDR1 WSHSY, CDR2 SAAADI. The germline V and J ends were trimmed by 10 bases and 0 bases, with 10 bases remaining between them. The length of the CDR3 is 14 residues. CDR3 coding DNA: TGCGCCACCATGCGTAGCTCTGGGGCCAACGTCCTGACTTTC. Translation gives CATMRSSGANVLTF.

CDR3 sequence: CSASHLGGEETQYF. The DNA of the CDR3 is TGCAGTGCTAGTCATCTAGGGGGAGAAGAGACCCAGTACTTC. This sequence joins TRBV20-1 and TRBJ2-5, with D possibly being TRBD1 (6 bases). The CDR3 has 14 residues. Trimming pared 3 bases from V and 3 bases from J, leaving 14 bases between. Germline V lookup: CDR1 DFQATT, CDR2 SNEGSKA (reference sequence).

This chain connects TRBV3-1 (or the pseudogene TRBV3-2) to TRBJ2-1; the match to TRBD2 covers 13 bases. The germline CDR1 and CDR2 sequences are LGHDT and YNNKEL (reference sequence). The CDR3 length is 13 residues. V shed 7 bases and J 9 bases; nucleotides not matched to a gene: 3. In nucleotides, the CDR3 is TGTGCCAGCACCACTAGCGGGAGGGCTGAGCAGTTCTTC. The encoded protein is CASTTSGRAEQFF.

The table lists this clone with a few counts. This chain uses TRBV28 with TRBJ2-7, with D unresolved. The CDR3 covers 10 residues. Germline V gene lookup returns CDR1 MDHEN and CDR2 SYDVKM. V lost 10 bases, J lost 3 bases, and 7 bases lay in between. The CDR3 DNA follows: TGTGCCACCACCTACTACGAGCAGTACTTC. Translation gives CATTYYEQYF.

The chain couples TRBV7-9 to TRBJ2-5; possibly TRBD2 for D (6 bases). The CDR3 has 15 residues. Germline CDR1 reads SEHNR; CDR2 reads FQNEAQ (reference sequence). With 3 bases removed from V and 2 bases from J, the gap between germline ends came to 13 bases. The DNA of the CDR3 is TGTGCCAGCAGCTTCGGCCTAGCGTATCAAGAGACCCAGTACTTC. Translation gives CASSFGLAYQETQYF. Using reference TRBV7-9 and TRBJ2-5 for the parts outside the CDR3, the full variable domain is DTGVSQNPRHKITKRGQNVTFRCDPISEHNRLYWYRQTLGQGPEFLTYFQNEAQLEKSRLLSDRFSAERPKGSFSTLEIQRTEQGDSAMYLCASSFGLAYQETQYFGPGTRLLVL.

The chain combines TRBV19 with TRBJ1-3; D gene unclear. The germline V gene encodes CDR1 LNHDA and CDR2 SQIVND (reference sequence). The CDR3 covers 15 residues. The V end was cut by 7 bases, the J end by 2 bases, with 15 bases between. The CDR3 is CASTSRLLPGNTIYF. CDR3 in DNA: TGTGCCAGTACATCTCGACTTCTCCCTGGAAACACCATATATTTT.

This chain uses TRBV18 with TRBJ1-1; 8 bases agree with TRBD1. The CDR3 totals 13 residues. Germline CDR1 is KGHSH and CDR2 is LQKENI. Trimming took 4 bases from V and 8 from J; bases not matched to a gene: 6. CDR3 bases: TGTGCCAGCTCACAAGACAGGGGTGCAGAAGCTTTCTTT. The encoded protein is CASSQDRGAEAFF.

The chain couples TRBV12-5 to TRBJ1-1; possibly TRBD1 for D (6 bases). Germline values: CDR1 LGHNT, CDR2 FRNRAP. Trimming cost V 5 bases and J 1 base, with 11 bases left between them. The CDR3 has 14 amino acids. The CDR3 bases are TGTGCTAGTGGTGGGGAAGGGGGGAACACTGAAGCTTTCTTT. Its translation is CASGGEGGNTEAFF.

This chain joins TRBV10-3 and TRBJ1-2; no reliable D call. This CDR3 is 13 amino acids long. With 4 bases removed from V and 6 bases from J, the gap between germline ends came to 12 bases. Germline loops: CDR1 ENHRY, CDR2 SYGVKD. CDR3 region: CAISASATDGYTF. The DNA of the CDR3 is TGTGCCATCAGTGCGAGTGCAACGGATGGCTACACCTTC.

The V and J genes are TRBV28 and TRBJ2-1; no firm D call. Between the trimmed V and J ends, which lost 2 bases and 6 bases, there was a span of 8 bases. The CDR3 extends over 13 amino acids. From germline, CDR1 is MDHEN and CDR2 SYDVKM. The CDR3 sequence: CASSLGLRNEQFF. CDR3 bases: TGTGCCAGCAGTTTAGGGCTACGCAATGAGCAGTTCTTC.

This rearrangement joins TRBV2 to TRBJ1-5; TRBD1 is a possible D gene (5 bases). Germline V gene lookup returns CDR1 SNHLY and CDR2 FYNNEI. The CDR3 loop spans 15 amino acids. V lost 5 bases, J lost 3 bases, and 14 bases lay in between. The CDR3 sequence: CASSLGGRFNQPQHF. CDR3 nucleotide sequence: TGTGCCAGCAGTCTTGGGGGGAGGTTCAATCAGCCCCAGCATTTT.

This clone was found once. The gene calls are TRBV9 and TRBJ2-4; 16 nucleotides align to TRBD2. Per the germline V gene, CDR1 is SGDLS and CDR2 is YYNGEE. V lost 4 bases, J lost 7 bases, and 17 bases stayed unmatched. CDR3 size: 20 residues. CDR3 protein: CASSPAPGLAGGTYGNIQYF. CDR3 DNA sequence: TGTGCCAGCAGCCCTGCACCGGGACTAGCGGGAGGGACCTATGGGAACATTCAGTACTTC.

The chain joins TRBV12-3 or TRBV12-4 to TRBJ1-2, with D perhaps TRBD1 (6 bases). V lost 11 bases and J 4 bases, leaving 14 bases between the germline ends. The CDR3 is 12 amino acids. CDR3 sequence: CAGYTGFYGYTF. The CDR3 DNA follows: TGTGCCGGTTATACAGGGTTCTATGGCTACACCTTC.

The genes are TRBV10-3 and TRBJ2-1; perhaps TRBD2 as D (5 bases). The CDR3 has 13 residues. Per the germline V gene, CDR1 is ENHRY and CDR2 is SYGVKD. V lost 3 bases and J lost 7, with 10 bases in between. As DNA, the CDR3 is TGTGCCATCAGTGAAAATTCGGGGAATGAGCAGTTCTTC. Protein sequence: CAISENSGNEQFF.

This chain uses TRBV5-1 with TRBJ1-1; 7 positions match TRBD1. The V gene end was trimmed by 4 bases and the J gene end by 4 bases; junction bases not matched to a gene: 4. CDR1 is SGHRS, CDR2 YFSETQ, per germline. The CDR3 is 13 residues long. CDR3: CASSKTGTTEAFF. DNA of the CDR3: TGCGCCAGCAGCAAGACAGGGACCACTGAAGCTTTCTTT.

J is TRBJ1-5 and V is TRBV18; D remains ambiguous. Germline lookup yields CDR1 KGHSH and CDR2 LQKENI. The CDR3 runs 15 residues. Deletions cut 3 bases from V and 3 bases from J, with 12 bases between. The CDR3 nucleotides read TGTGCCAGCTCACCCCCGGGAGGATACAATCAGCCCCAGCATTTT. Translated, it gives CASSPPGGYNQPQHF.

This chain connects TRBV2 to TRBJ2-7; the match to TRBD1 covers 8 bases. The germline V gene has CDR1 SNHLY and CDR2 FYNNEI. With 3 bases clipped from V and 2 bases from J, the junction kept 12 bases outside the gene matches. The CDR3 consists of 17 residues. Here the CDR3 reads CASSDITLQGAAYEQYF. The CDR3 DNA is TGTGCCAGCAGTGATATTACTCTTCAGGGGGCTGCCTACGAGCAGTACTTC.

The chain recombines TRBV27 with TRBJ1-3, with unresolved D. This CDR3 contains 14 residues. Germline V gives CDR1 MNHEY, CDR2 SMNVEV (reference sequence). Trimming removed 5 bases from V and 0 bases from J, with 8 bases in between. CDR3 coding DNA: TGTGCCAGCAGTCGACTGCCCTCTGGAAACACCATATATTTT. Protein sequence: CASSRLPSGNTIYF.

The V and J genes are TRBV28 and TRBJ1-1; no reliable D call. This CDR3 contains 12 residues. The V gene lost 4 bases and the J gene lost 3 bases, with 6 bases spanning the gap. CDR1 is MDHEN, CDR2 SYDVKM, per germline. The CDR3 DNA follows: TGTGCCAGCAGTTACTCTTACACTGAAGCTTTCTTT. Residues: CASSYSYTEAFF.

This chain links TRBV4-2 with TRBJ2-5; 12 positions match TRBD2. Germline-derived CDR1 and CDR2 are LGHNA and YNFKEQ. V lost 4 bases to trimming and J lost 4 bases; unmatched junction nucleotides: 13. CDR3 length: 18 residues. In DNA form, the CDR3 reads TGTGCCAGCAGCCGTGGACTAGCGGGACAAACAAGGGCAGAGACCCAGTACTTC. Translated: CASSRGLAGQTRAETQYF.